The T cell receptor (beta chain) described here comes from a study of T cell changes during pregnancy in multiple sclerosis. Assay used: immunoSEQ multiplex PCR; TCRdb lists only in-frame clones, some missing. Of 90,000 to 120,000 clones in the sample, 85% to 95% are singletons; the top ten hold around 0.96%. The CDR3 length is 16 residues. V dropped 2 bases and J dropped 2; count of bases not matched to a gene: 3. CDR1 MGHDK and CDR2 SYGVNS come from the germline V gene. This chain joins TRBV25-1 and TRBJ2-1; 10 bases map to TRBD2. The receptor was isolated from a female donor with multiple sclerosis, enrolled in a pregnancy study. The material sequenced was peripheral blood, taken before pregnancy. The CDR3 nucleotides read TGTGCCAGCAGTGAAATAGCGGGAGGACCCTACAATGAGCAGTTCTTC. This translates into CASSEIAGGPYNEQFF.